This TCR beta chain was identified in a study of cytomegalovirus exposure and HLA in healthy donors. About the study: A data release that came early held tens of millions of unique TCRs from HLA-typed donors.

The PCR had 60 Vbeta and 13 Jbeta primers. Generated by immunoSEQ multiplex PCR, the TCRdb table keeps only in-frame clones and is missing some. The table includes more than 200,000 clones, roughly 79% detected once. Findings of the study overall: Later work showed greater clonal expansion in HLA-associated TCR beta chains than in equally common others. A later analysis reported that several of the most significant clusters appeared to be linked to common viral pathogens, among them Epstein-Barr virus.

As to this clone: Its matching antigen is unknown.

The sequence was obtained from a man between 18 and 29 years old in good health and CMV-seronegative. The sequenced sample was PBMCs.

The CDR3 loop reads CASSSHPDRAGEAFF. In DNA form, the CDR3 reads TGTGCCAGCAGTTCCCACCCGGACAGGGCGGGTGAAGCTTTCTTT. The chain employs TRBV28 and TRBJ1-1, with 8 bases lining up with TRBD1. CDR1 is MDHEN and CDR2 is SYDVKM in the germline V gene. J lost 7 bases, V lost 4 bases, and 11 bases had no gene match. This CDR3 region has 15 residues.